This T cell receptor (beta chain) was identified in a study of shared clonotypes between healthy human individuals. Study at large: A couple of female and three male donors aged 18 to 49 were enrolled.

This CDR3 is 14 amino acids long. Germline CDR1 reads MNHNS; CDR2 reads SASEGT. Trimming stripped 7 bases from V and 1 base from J, with 13 bases between. About 100 million PBMCs per unsorted sample were used for genomic DNA. Researchers ran the assay at a deep level. Unsorted PBMC DNA was sequenced on ten immunoSEQ deep assay plates. The table came from immunoSEQ multiplex PCR; TCRdb's copy has only in-frame clones and leaves some out. The sample lists 400,000 to 500,000 clones; less than 80% were seen once. The sample was PBMCs. The origin of this receptor is a middle-aged woman in good health. Some clones in this sample may be carry-over from other donors' samples. The genes are TRBV6-1 and TRBJ1-1, with D uncertain. Here the CDR3 reads CASTPTVGNTEAFF. In DNA, the CDR3 is TGTGCCAGCACCCCGACGGTTGGGAACACTGAAGCTTTCTTT.